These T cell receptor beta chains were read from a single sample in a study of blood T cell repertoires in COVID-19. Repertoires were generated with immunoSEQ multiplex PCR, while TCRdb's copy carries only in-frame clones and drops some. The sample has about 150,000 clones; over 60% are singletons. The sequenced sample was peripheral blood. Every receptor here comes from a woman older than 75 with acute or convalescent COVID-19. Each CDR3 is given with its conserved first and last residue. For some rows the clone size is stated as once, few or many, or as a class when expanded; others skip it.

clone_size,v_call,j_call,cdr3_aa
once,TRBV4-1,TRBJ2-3,CASSPLPGSVEDTQYF
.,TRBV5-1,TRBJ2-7,CASSGTGGVVYEQYF
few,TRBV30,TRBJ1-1,CAWSVFRTVPTTEAFF
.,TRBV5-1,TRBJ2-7,CASRDSYEQYF
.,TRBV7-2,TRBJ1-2,CASSLSTGETYGYTF
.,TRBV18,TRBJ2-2,CASSPRDPGLPTGELFF
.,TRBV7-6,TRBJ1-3,CASSLALTAGGFSGNTIYF
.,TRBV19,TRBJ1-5,CASNLRDTRGIYSNQPQHF
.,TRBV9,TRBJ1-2,CASGDRVKGYTF
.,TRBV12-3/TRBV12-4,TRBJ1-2,CASSLSTYGYTF
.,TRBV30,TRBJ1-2,CALPTLTRTGSLGYTF
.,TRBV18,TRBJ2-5,CASSLYSREAQYF
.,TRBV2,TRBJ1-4,CASTESRNRGEKLFF
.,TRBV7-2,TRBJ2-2,CASSLGPWGPAGELFF
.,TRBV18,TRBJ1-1,CASSPPRGLVTEAFF
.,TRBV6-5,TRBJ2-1,CASRLAGEYNEQFF
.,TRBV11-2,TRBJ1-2,CASSPTGRLNYGYTF
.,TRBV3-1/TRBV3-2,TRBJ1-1,CASSQSSEAFF
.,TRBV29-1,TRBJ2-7,CSVLQPGTPNEQYF
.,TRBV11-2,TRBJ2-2,CASSPDRLLTGELFF
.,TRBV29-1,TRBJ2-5,CSVVAAVISEGTQYF